These 8 T cell receptor beta chains came from one sample sequenced in a study of human T cells and chemical hapten exposure. TCRdb redid the calling of the RACE reads with MiXCR, one entry per CDR3 protein. This sample has approximately 90,000 distinct CDR3 sequences, with roughly 12% found just once. Sample time point: patch test 1, 2 weeks after DPC sensitization. Sample treatment: therapeutic diphenylcyclopropenone sensitization with weekly scalp DPC. Specimen: whole blood, collected in connection with sensitization to the hapten diphenylcyclopropenone (DPC). These receptors came from a woman between 40 and 55 years old with alopecia areata. Some clones in this sample may be carry-over from other donors' samples.

The V and J genes are TRBV28 and TRBJ1-4; D unclear. Deletions cut 7 bases from V and 4 bases from J, with 13 bases between. The length of the CDR3 is 14 residues. The germline V gene has CDR1 MDHEN and CDR2 SYDVKM. The CDR3 loop reads CASIKGGYNEKLFF. The CDR3 DNA reads TGTGCCAGCATCAAGGGCGGCTATAATGAAAAACTGTTTTTT.

This clonotype was counted many times. This chain uses TRBV27 with TRBJ2-7; unclear D gene. With 5 bases removed from V and 5 bases from J, the gap between germline ends came to 13 bases. Germline CDR1 and CDR2: MNHEY and SMNVEV (reference sequence). The CDR3 loop spans 13 amino acids. This chain's CDR3 is CASSRTPYDEQYF. CDR3 nucleotides: TGTGCCAGCAGTCGGACCCCCTATGACGAGCAGTACTTC.

The rearrangement links TRBV7-3 to TRBJ2-3; D may be TRBD1 or TRBD2 (5 bases each). The CDR3 has 13 residues. The V gene lost 4 bases and the J gene lost 3 bases, with 8 bases spanning the gap. Germline CDR1 reads SGHTA; CDR2 reads FQGTGA. The CDR3 region is CASSSGGTDTQYF. CDR3 DNA: TGTGCCAGCAGCTCTGGGGGAACAGATACGCAGTATTTT.

CDR3 loop: CASGHGPRNTGELFF. DNA for the CDR3: TGTGCTAGTGGACATGGACCGAGAAACACCGGGGAGCTGTTTTTT. V gene TRBV12-5 combines with J gene TRBJ2-2; D remains ambiguous. V lost 6 bases and J 2 bases, leaving 13 bases between the germline ends. Germline CDR1 LGHNT, CDR2 FRNRAP. The CDR3 is 15 residues long.

This clonotype was seen more than once but under ten times. The chain couples TRBV4-3 to TRBJ2-5, with D unresolved. The CDR3 is made up of 13 amino acids. Germline V lookup: CDR1 LGHNA, CDR2 YSLEER. V shed 4 bases and J shed 5 bases, with 11 bases lying between them. The chain's CDR3 is CASSPSMEETQYF. CDR3 DNA: TGCGCCAGCAGCCCCTCTATGGAGGAGACCCAGTACTTC.

The chain has TRBV6-1 and TRBJ1-5, with 7 nucleotides matching TRBD1. There are 15 residues in the CDR3. Germline CDR1 MNHNS, CDR2 SASEGT. V lost 6 bases to trimming and J lost 5 bases; unmatched junction nucleotides: 10. This CDR3 reads CASSVERGLHQPQHF. Written as DNA, the CDR3 is TGTGCCAGCAGCGTCGAGAGGGGGCTGCATCAGCCCCAGCATTTT.

The V call is TRBV11-2, the J call TRBJ1-1, with D possibly matching TRBD1 (5 bases). The V end was cut by 1 base, the J end by 1 base, with 10 bases between. The CDR3 sequence is 15 residues long. Per the germline V gene, CDR1 is SGHAT and CDR2 is FQNNGV. The CDR3 nucleotides read TGTGCCAGCAGCTTAGTTTTGGGGGGGAACACTGAAGCTTTCTTT. As protein: CASSLVLGGNTEAFF.

The table lists this clonotype with many counts. The rearrangement uses TRBV19 and TRBJ2-7, with TRBD1 identical over 7 bases. Germline trimming cut 3 bases from V and 6 bases from J; bases unmatched to any gene: 8. Germline V gene data show CDR1 as LNHDA and CDR2 as SQIVND (reference sequence). The CDR3 has 14 amino acids. CDR3 protein: CASSIMDRSLEQYF. CDR3 bases: TGTGCCAGTAGTATTATGGACAGGTCCCTCGAGCAGTACTTC.